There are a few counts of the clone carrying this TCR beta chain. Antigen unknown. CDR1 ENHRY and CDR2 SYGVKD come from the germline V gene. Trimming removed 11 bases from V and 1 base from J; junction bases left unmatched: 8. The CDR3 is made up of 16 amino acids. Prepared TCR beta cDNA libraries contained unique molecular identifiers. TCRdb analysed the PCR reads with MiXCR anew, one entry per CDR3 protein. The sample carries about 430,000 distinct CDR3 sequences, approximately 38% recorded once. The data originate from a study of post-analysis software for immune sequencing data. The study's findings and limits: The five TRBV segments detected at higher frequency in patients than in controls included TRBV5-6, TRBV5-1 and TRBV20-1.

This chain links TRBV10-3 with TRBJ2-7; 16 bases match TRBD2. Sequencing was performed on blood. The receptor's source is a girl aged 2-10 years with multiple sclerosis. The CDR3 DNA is TGTGCCTCGGGGACTAGCGGGGGGGCCAGTTCCTACGAGCAGTACTTC. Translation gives CASGTSGGASSYEQYF.